The clone carrying this T cell receptor (beta chain) was seen a few times. No antigen is known for it. This record comes from a study of glioma-infiltrating T cells. Whole-study results and caveats: Only very few CDR3 sequences appeared in both tissue and blood.

Using RNA template, CDR3s of TCR alpha and beta were amplified with iRepertoire arm-PCR. TCRdb reprocessed the multiplex PCR reads with MiXCR, giving one entry per CDR3 protein. The data contain roughly 100,000 distinct CDR3 sequences, about 30% of them seen just once; the ten biggest clones take up 40% to 55%. What was sequenced was glioma tissue, nonneoplastic brain tissue, or PBMCs (not recorded which). This clonotype originated in a human donor with low-grade glioma or glioblastoma, undergoing nonglioma brain surgery, or in good health (not recorded which).

DNA of the CDR3: TGTGCCAGCAGCCAAAGTGGCGCGGAGGCGGAGCAGTTCTTC. As protein: CASSQSGAEAEQFF. The V call is TRBV4-2, the J call TRBJ2-1; the D gene is possibly TRBD2 (5 bases). V was cut by 2 bases and J by 10 bases, with 15 bases left in between. This CDR3 has 14 residues. Germline CDR1 is LGHNA and CDR2 is YNFKEQ.